This entry describes one T cell receptor (beta chain). Antigen unknown. This entry belongs to a study of cytomegalovirus exposure and HLA in healthy donors. Study at large: Across roughly 400 genotyped donors, 65% to 90% landed in the Caucasian-associated ancestry cluster. The study, taken as a whole, reports: The authors reported that TCR beta sequences could predict HLA-A and HLA-B alleles. These predictions were accurate for most subjects in the first cohort. A list of 150 to 200 TCR beta chains associated with cytomegalovirus was given.

The CDR3 length is 16 residues. 60 Vbeta and 13 Jbeta primers were used in PCR. Only in-frame clones appear in the TCRdb table, and some are missing; sequencing was by immunoSEQ multiplex PCR. This table has roughly 120,000 clones, more than 75% appearing once. This chain links TRBV21-1 with TRBJ2-7; TRBD2, the D gene given by the table, was not confirmed from the DNA. TRBV21-1 is shown as a pseudogene. The sequence came from a man aged 35-49 years in good health and CMV-seronegative. Sequencing was performed on PBMCs. CDR3 bases: TGTGCCAGCAGCAATCATTACGGGGGGGCGTTTTACGAGCAGTACTTC. Protein sequence: CASSNHYGGAFYEQYF.